This TCR beta chain is drawn from a study of CXCR3-negative and CXCR3-positive naive CD8 T cells (dated by TCRdb to the late 2010s). Study-wide context: Around 140 million TRB reads were obtained in total, roughly 1.5 +/- 0.3 million reads per library. The TRBV-TRBJ cluster analysis covered naive subsets from several donors and memory cells from 3 donors. The diversity and physicochemical repertoire analyses included some 11 donors pooled from two independent experiments.

Looking up the germline V gene yields CDR1 SGHTA and CDR2 FQGTGA. The CDR3 goes from the cysteine to the phenylalanine over 16 residues. DNA is not on record. On this clonotype itself: What this receptor recognizes is not known.

This sample was sequenced with a NextSeq 550. The Human TCR Profiling Kit (MiLaboratory) was used to prepare UMI-labeled 5' RACE TRB cDNA libraries. The full amount of extracted RNA was used for cDNA synthesis, and the full amount of resulting cDNA was used for PCR amplification. Libraries were prepared in parallel with an identical number of PCR cycles. Per the original workflow: With a minimum of two reads required per UMI, MIGEC and MiXCR pulled out about 50,000 +/- 9,200 unique UMI-labeled TRB cDNA molecules from each library. Each library averaged approximately 40,000 +/- 10,000 functional in-frame TRB CDR3 nucleotide clonotypes without stop codons. Diversity metrics, including normalized Shannon-Wiener and Chao1, were computed in VDJtools after downsampling to 5000 UMI-labeled TRB molecules per sample. VDJtools was used to calculate clonotype-size-weighted physicochemical properties of the central five CDR3 residues, namely interaction energy, strength, volume and Kidera factor 4. TCRdb reanalyzed the reads, keeping one entry per CDR3 protein sequence and omitting DNA. The V and J calls follow TCRdb's processing rather than the paper's. The data table for this sample lists roughly 100,000 distinct CDR3 sequences. The ten largest clones add up to 1.1% of the sample.

For each CD8+ T cell subset, flow sorting was done in triplicate, and 250,000 to 300,000 cells per subset went directly into RLT lysis buffer. Naive CD8+ T cells were defined stringently as CD45RO-CCR7+CD27+CD95- to exclude memory contaminants. Peripheral blood mononuclear cells were isolated from buffy coats by standard density gradient centrifugation. A FACSAria III was used to flow-sort naive CXCR3-negative and CXCR3-positive CD8+ T cells. Total RNA was extracted from sorted cells with an RNeasy Mini Kit. Study-wide conclusions, independent of this receptor: Because CXCR3 expression was partially decreased after cryopreservation, freshly isolated PBMCs were used for most assays. Comparably high repertoire diversity was found in both naive subsets, whereas much lower repertoire diversity was found in memory CD8+ T cells. Compared with CXCR3-negative naive cells, CXCR3-positive naive cells had TRB CDR3s with higher hydrophobicity (lower Kidera factor 4), lower energy, and higher strength and volume indices. Within the same donor, TRBV-TRBJ usage looked similar between naive CXCR3-negative and CXCR3-positive cells, but memory cells had distinct patterns. Surface CD5, linked to self-reactivity in mice, was comparable between naive subsets; TCR interaction strength was therefore also inferred from TRB CDR3 physicochemical properties.

Sequencing was performed on naive CXCR3- CD8+ T cells from blood. Sample cell subset or site, as interpreted from the label and publication: CD45RO-CCR7+CD27+CD95- naive CD8+ T cells lacking CXCR3 (TNR3-). The rearrangement joined TRBV7-3 to TRBJ2-7; TCRdb lists TRBD2, though no DNA is available to test this call. The sequence was obtained from a human donor in good health. Some clones in this sample may be carry-over from other donors' samples. CDR3 reads: CASSLTPSGTIHEQYF.